This entry is about one T cell receptor (beta chain). Its matching antigen is unknown. The data are from a study of cytomegalovirus exposure and HLA in healthy donors. Across the study: Among the approximately 430 donors who were genotyped, about 80% fell in the genetic ancestry cluster that is associated with self-reported Caucasian donors.

Primers included in the PCR were 60 Vbeta and 13 Jbeta primers. Repertoires were generated with immunoSEQ multiplex PCR, while TCRdb's copy carries only in-frame clones and drops some. The table has over 80,000 clones, 65% to 80% seen once. The length of the CDR3 is 14 residues. V lost 5 bases, J lost 0 bases, and 3 bases stayed unmatched. Germline V gene sequence: CDR1 MNHEY, CDR2 SVGAGI. Study outcomes and limitations: Per a prior analysis, the majority of TCR beta V segments were productive roughly 87% or roughly 30% of the time. There were some 150 TCR beta chains listed as cytomegalovirus-associated.

The material sequenced was PBMCs. The chain uses TRBV6-5 and TRBJ1-1, with TRBD1 matching over 7 bases. The source is a woman younger than 35 in good health and CMV-seropositive. As DNA, the CDR3 is TGTGCCAGCAGTGGGGGACAGCTGAACACTGAAGCTTTCTTT. The encoded protein is CASSGGQLNTEAFF.